This T cell receptor beta chain was captured in a study of identical twins. Study conclusions and caveats: It was possible that invariant MAIT and iNKT cells partly confounded the zero-insertion analyses.

The ends lost 2 bases at V and 5 bases at J; junction bases unmatched: 11. CDR1 is KGHSH and CDR2 is LQKENI in the germline V gene. This CDR3 contains 17 residues. As to this clonotype: The antigen is undetermined.

TCRdb processed the 5' RACE reads anew with MiXCR; each CDR3 protein has one entry. The sample carries 500,000 or so distinct CDR3 sequences, about 14% recorded once. These sequences were also reported in another study, on yellow fever vaccine responses in identical twins.

This TCR was recovered from a woman aged 18-30 years in good health. Material for sequencing was CD4+ T cells sorted from blood. The chain uses TRBV18 and TRBJ2-2; TRBD1 agrees at 7 bases. CDR3 amino acids: CASSPNAPGQHTGELFF. The CDR3 region has the DNA TGTGCCAGCTCACCAAACGCGCCGGGACAGCATACCGGGGAGCTGTTTTTT. The full variable domain, rest sourced from reference TRBV18 and TRBJ2-2, is NAGVMQNPRHLVRRRGQEARLRCSPMKGHSHVYWYRQLPEEGLKFMVYLQKENIIDESGMPKERFSAEFPKEGPSILRIQQVVRGDSAAYFCASSPNAPGQHTGELFFGEGSRLTVL.